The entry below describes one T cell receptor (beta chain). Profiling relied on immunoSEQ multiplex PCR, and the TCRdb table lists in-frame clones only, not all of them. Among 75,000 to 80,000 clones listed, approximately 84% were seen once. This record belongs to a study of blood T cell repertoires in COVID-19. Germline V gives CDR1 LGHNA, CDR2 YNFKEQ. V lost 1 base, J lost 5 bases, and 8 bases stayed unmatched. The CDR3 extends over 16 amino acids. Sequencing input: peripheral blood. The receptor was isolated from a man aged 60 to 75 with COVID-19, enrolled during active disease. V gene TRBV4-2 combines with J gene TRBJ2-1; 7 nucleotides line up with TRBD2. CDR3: CASSQVGASGHNEQFF. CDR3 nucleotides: TGTGCCAGCAGCCAAGTTGGGGCTAGCGGACACAATGAGCAGTTCTTC.